This T cell receptor beta chain was sequenced for a study of blood T cell repertoires in COVID-19. Method: immunoSEQ multiplex PCR; TCRdb's copy keeps in-frame clones and lacks some. The sample carries a few hundred thousand clones, around nine tenths recorded once. The CDR3 spans 17 residues. Germline V gene lookup returns CDR1 LGHNA and CDR2 YNFKEQ. Deletions cut 2 bases from V and 1 base from J, with 14 bases between. This sequence was found in a woman aged 55 to 70 who had recovered from COVID-19. V is TRBV4-2 and J is TRBJ1-4; D is uncertain. The specimen was PBMCs or T cells enriched from blood (not recorded which). The CDR3 spells CASSQIGSGVTNEKLFF. As DNA, the CDR3 is TGTGCCAGCAGCCAAATCGGGAGCGGGGTAACTAATGAAAAACTGTTTTTT.